This TCR beta chain was sequenced in a study of T cell responses to AZD1222 COVID-19 vaccine. Losses at the gene ends were 6 bases for V and 2 bases for J; bases not matched to a gene: 5. Germline CDR1 reads MNHEY; CDR2 reads SVGAGI. The CDR3 length is 15 residues. Findings and caveats of the study: In a largely white British group with more females than males, clonal diversity was possibly underestimated. Increases in Spike-specific TCR breadth and depth were seen after two AZD1222 doses. Regions 160-218 and 743-854 held dominance among vaccine-associated CD4 TCRs, which spanned spike. At baseline, just five to seven AZD1222 recipients tested seropositive.

Generated by immunoSEQ multiplex PCR, the TCRdb table keeps only in-frame clones and is missing some. The sample lists more than 70,000 clones; roughly nine tenths were seen once. Remarks on this clone: The antigen remains unidentified.

This chain connects TRBV6-5 to TRBJ2-3; TRBD2 matches at 10 bases. The sequencing here drew on peripheral blood, taken 28 days after the second AZD1222 dose. This clonotype was obtained from an adult who received the AZD1222 COVID-19 vaccine. CDR3 region: CASSSGLAVTDTQYF. For the CDR3, the DNA is TGTGCCAGCAGCTCCGGACTAGCGGTCACAGATACGCAGTATTTT.